Below are 27 T cell receptor beta chains sequenced from a single sample in a study of TIL therapy for anti-PD-1-resistant metastatic lung cancer. The libraries were made with immunoSEQ v3. The data were produced by immunoSEQ multiplex PCR, yet TCRdb's version contains in-frame clones alone and is incomplete. The table lists more than 90,000 clones, roughly 65% of them singletons. Time point reported: pre-treatment sample, taken before nivolumab and TIL therapy. Pleural nodules or supraclavicular lymph nodes made up most of the excised metastases sampled. This sample comprised tumor tissue, obtained at baseline. These receptors were collected from a person between 25 and 79 years old with non-small cell lung cancer.

There are a few counts of this clone. The chain carries TRBV19 and TRBJ1-5; D uncertain. Looked up from germline, CDR1 is LNHDA and CDR2 is SQIVND (reference sequence). The CDR3 runs to 14 residues. V dropped 7 bases and J dropped 1 base, with 11 bases sitting between them. This CDR3 is CASIEGWSNQPQHF. CDR3 sequence (DNA): TGTGCCAGTATCGAGGGTTGGAGCAATCAGCCCCAGCATTTT.

The rearrangement uses TRBV6-6 and TRBJ2-1; D is uncertain. CDR3 size: 11 residues. Trimming removed 5 bases at V and 6 bases at J, with 5 bases between. Germline V gene data show CDR1 as MNHNY and CDR2 as SVGAGI (reference sequence). CDR3 DNA: TGTGCCAGCAGTAAAATCAATGAGCAGTTCTTC. Translated: CASSKINEQFF.

The gene calls are TRBV5-1 and TRBJ2-3; 13 nucleotides align to TRBD2. With 3 bases clipped from V and 1 base from J, the junction kept 2 bases outside the gene matches. CDR1 is SGHRS and CDR2 is YFSETQ in the germline V gene. CDR3 length equals 16 residues. The CDR3 loop reads CASSWGTSGGTDTQYF. CDR3 nucleotide sequence: TGCGCCAGCAGCTGGGGGACTAGCGGGGGCACAGATACGCAGTATTTT.

The chain employs TRBV3-1 (or the pseudogene TRBV3-2) and TRBJ2-7; 9 bases line up with TRBD1. V lost 2 bases, J lost 6 bases, and 14 bases stayed unmatched. Germline V gene lookup returns CDR1 LGHDT and CDR2 YNNKEL (reference sequence). The length of the CDR3 is 17 residues. DNA of the CDR3: TGTGCCAGCAGCCAACCGAGGGGGACAGGGCGCTTTTCCGAGCAGTACTTC. It is translated as CASSQPRGTGRFSEQYF.

Remarks on this clone: The sample holds other DNA sequences that translate to the same CDR3. V and J are TRBV6-2 or TRBV6-3 and TRBJ2-1; 8 nucleotides match TRBD2. Germline CDR1 reads MNHEY; CDR2 reads SVGEGT. The CDR3 consists of 15 residues. The J segment lost 5 bases and the V segment lost 0 bases, leaving 3 bases of the junction unmatched. This CDR3 is CASSYSRRGDNEQFF. DNA for the CDR3: TGTGCCAGCAGTTACTCGAGGCGGGGGGACAATGAGCAGTTCTTC.

Here the CDR3 DNA reads TGTGCCACCAGTGTTACAGGGTTTCAAGAGACCCAGTACTTC. Amino acids: CATSVTGFQETQYF. The V gene is TRBV24-1, the J gene TRBJ2-5; D perhaps matches TRBD1 (6 bases). V gave up 5 bases and J gave up 2 bases, with 11 bases separating them. The CDR3 consists of 14 residues. Germline CDR1 is KGHDR and CDR2 is SFDVKD.

CDR3 nucleotides: TGTGCCAGCAGCACTGACAGGGAACCCTACGAGCAGTACTTC. It codes for CASSTDREPYEQYF. The chain links TRBV7-9 to TRBJ2-7, with 7 nucleotides matching TRBD1. The CDR3 is 14 residues long. J gave up 2 bases and V 5 bases, and 6 bases lay outside the gene matches. Germline-derived CDR1 and CDR2 are SEHNR and FQNEAQ (reference sequence).

V gene TRBV11-1 combines with J gene TRBJ2-3, with TRBD2 matching 11 bases. Per germline, CDR1 SGHAT and CDR2 FQDESV (reference sequence). Trimming cost V 5 bases and J 2 bases; bases outside gene matches: 6. The CDR3 contains 16 residues. The CDR3 loop is CASSILAGGITDTQYF. DNA of the CDR3: TGTGCCAGCAGCATCCTAGCGGGGGGAATCACAGATACGCAGTATTTT.

The chain couples TRBV5-1 to TRBJ1-4; D is undetermined. Per the germline V gene, CDR1 is SGHRS and CDR2 is YFSETQ. The CDR3 runs 14 residues. V lost 3 bases, J lost 3 bases, and 9 bases lay in between. DNA for the CDR3: TGCGCCAGCAGCTCTGACCCGGCTAATGAAAAACTGTTTTTT. It translates to CASSSDPANEKLFF.

The V gene is TRBV7-2, the J gene TRBJ1-2; 8 bases match TRBD1. Trimming removed 4 bases from V and 7 bases from J; junction bases left unmatched: 8. CDR1 SGHTA and CDR2 FQGNSA come from the germline V gene. This CDR3 contains 14 residues. The CDR3 DNA is TGTGCCAGCAGCTCGGGACAGGACTCCTCTGGCTACACCTTC. It yields the protein CASSSGQDSSGYTF.

The rearrangement links TRBV24-1 to TRBJ1-2, with D uncertain. This CDR3 has 17 amino acids. Trimming cost V 0 bases and J 1 base, with 14 bases left between them. The germline gives CDR1 KGHDR, CDR2 SFDVKD. Here the CDR3 reads CATSDLQIRGNNYGYTF. In nucleotides, the CDR3 is TGTGCCACCAGTGATTTGCAAATCCGCGGGAATAACTATGGCTACACCTTC.

The CDR3 DNA is TGTGCCAGCAGCTTAGAAGCGGCCAATGAGCAGTTCTTC. Encoded protein: CASSLEAANEQFF. The chain couples TRBV11-2 to TRBJ2-1; TRBD2 might be the D (5 bases). Germline assignment: CDR1 SGHAT and CDR2 FQNNGV. Deletions cut 0 bases from V and 6 bases from J, with 6 bases between. The CDR3 spans 13 residues. The entire variable domain, with the rest obtained from reference TRBV11-2 and TRBJ2-1, is as follows: EAGVAQSPRYKIIEKRQSVAFWCNPISGHATLYWYQQILGQGPKLLIQFQNNGVVDDSQLPKDRFSAERLKGVDSTLKIQPAKLEDSAVYLCASSLEAANEQFFGPGTRLTVL.

The J gene is TRBJ1-6, the V gene TRBV18; D gene uncertain. Trimming pared 2 bases from V and 0 bases from J, leaving 14 bases between. This CDR3 comprises 18 residues. Germline V gives CDR1 KGHSH, CDR2 LQKENI. CDR3 DNA sequence: TGTGCCAGCTCACCATTCGGACTCCTGAGCTCCTATAATTCACCCCTCCACTTT. This codes for CASSPFGLLSSYNSPLHF.

The chain carries TRBV6-5 and TRBJ1-4; D gene unclear. V lost 7 bases and J lost 0, with 9 bases in between. Per germline, CDR1 MNHEY and CDR2 SVGAGI. The CDR3 has 14 residues. CDR3 sequence (DNA): TGTGCCAGCAAGCTAGAAGCAACTAATGAAAAACTGTTTTTT. This codes for CASKLEATNEKLFF.

The V call is TRBV5-4, the J call TRBJ2-3; D remains ambiguous. V lost 4 bases to trimming and J lost 5 bases, with 14 bases between them. The V gene's germline CDR1 is SGHNT and CDR2 YYREEE (reference sequence). The CDR3 has 14 residues. DNA for the CDR3: TGTGCCAGCAGCCTACGCTACGTGGAAGATACGCAGTATTTT. Its protein is CASSLRYVEDTQYF.

The chain combines TRBV5-1 with TRBJ2-2, with a weak D call TRBD1 (6 bases). Germline CDR1 is SGHRS and CDR2 is YFSETQ. The CDR3 runs to 18 residues. The germline V and J ends were trimmed by 2 bases and 4 bases, with 21 bases remaining between them. CDR3: CASSFQSLAAGATGELFF. The CDR3 DNA reads TGCGCCAGCAGCTTTCAATCCTTGGCGGCAGGGGCCACCGGGGAGCTGTTTTTT.

The chain employs TRBV30 and TRBJ1-4; perhaps TRBD1 as D (5 bases). The CDR3 runs 14 residues. The germline V gene encodes CDR1 GTSNPN and CDR2 SVGIG (reference sequence). The V gene lost 0 bases and the J gene lost 11 bases, with 16 bases spanning the gap. DNA for the CDR3: TGTGCCTGGAGTGTAAAGGGGACCTCACGCAAACTGTTTTTT. Translation gives CAWSVKGTSRKLFF.

The J gene is TRBJ2-7, the V gene TRBV19; 9 bases match TRBD1. V shed 10 bases, J shed 3 bases, and the junction held 4 bases outside the gene matches. Germline values: CDR1 LNHDA, CDR2 SQIVND (reference sequence). CDR3 length equals 12 residues. As DNA, the CDR3 is TGTGCCACCCGGGACAGGGTCTACGAGCAGTACTTC. Translating it yields CATRDRVYEQYF.

This clone was detected a few times. CDR3 sequence reads: CASIRDTSSSYEQYF. The CDR3 DNA reads TGTGCCAGCATTCGTGACACCTCGAGCTCCTACGAGCAGTACTTC. The V call is TRBV2, the J call TRBJ2-7; D call uncertain. Germline V lookup: CDR1 SNHLY, CDR2 FYNNEI. V lost 7 bases to trimming and J lost 0 bases, with 16 bases between them. The CDR3 loop spans 15 amino acids.

The rearrangement uses TRBV28 and TRBJ2-7, with D perhaps assigned TRBD1 or TRBD2 (6 bases each). Germline V gives CDR1 MDHEN, CDR2 SYDVKM. V was shortened by 4 bases and J by 6 bases, with 19 bases between the two germline ends. CDR3 length equals 15 residues. This CDR3 reads CASSSPRGLGGEQYF. The CDR3 nucleotides are TGTGCCAGCAGTTCCCCCCGGGGGCTCGGGGGCGAGCAGTACTTC.

This clone was picked up many times. CDR3 sequence reads: CASSMAGGSYEQYF. The CDR3 DNA is TGTGCCAGTAGTATGGCAGGGGGCTCCTACGAGCAGTACTTC. The chain is built from TRBV19 and TRBJ2-7; 7 positions match TRBD1. Germline loops: CDR1 LNHDA, CDR2 SQIVND (reference sequence). The CDR3 contains 14 residues. V lost 3 bases to trimming and J lost 0 bases; unmatched junction nucleotides: 2.

This clone was detected only once. The chain is built from TRBV7-9 and TRBJ1-2, with 7 positions matching TRBD1. The germline CDR1 and CDR2 sequences are SEHNR and FQNEAQ (reference sequence). The CDR3 sequence is 15 residues long. V lost 7 bases, J lost 0 bases, and 8 bases stayed unmatched. For the CDR3, the DNA is TGTGCCAGCACTCCCCGGGACAGCTCTAACTATGGCTACACCTTC. Its translation: CASTPRDSSNYGYTF.

This clone was detected a few times. The chain carries TRBV28 and TRBJ2-7; no clear D gene. Germline lookup yields CDR1 MDHEN and CDR2 SYDVKM. With 3 bases removed from V and 3 bases from J, the gap between germline ends came to 3 bases. The CDR3 is 11 residues long. CDR3 region: CASSLIYEQYF. The CDR3 DNA reads TGTGCCAGCAGTTTGATCTACGAGCAGTACTTC.

The table lists this clone with many counts. The V gene is TRBV7-6, the J gene TRBJ2-7, with 10 bases that match TRBD1. Germline values: CDR1 SGHVS, CDR2 FNYEAQ. V shed 2 bases and J 2 bases; nucleotides not matched to a gene: 6. CDR3 size: 16 residues. As DNA, the CDR3 is TGTGCCAGCAGCTTAAGTTTTGGACAGGGGGCCTACGAGCAGTACTTC. This sequence encodes CASSLSFGQGAYEQYF. The variable domain in full, completed from reference TRBV7-6 and TRBJ2-7, reads GAGVSQSPRYKVTKRGQDVALRCDPISGHVSLYWYRQALGQGPEFLTYFNYEAQQDKSGLPNDRFSAERPEGSISTLTIQRTEQRDSAMYRCASSLSFGQGAYEQYFGPGTRLTVT.

The J gene is TRBJ2-5, the V gene TRBV3-1 (or the pseudogene TRBV3-2); D unclear. The germline V gene encodes CDR1 LGHDT and CDR2 YNNKEL (reference sequence). The CDR3 runs 13 residues. Trimming stripped 4 bases from V and 1 base from J, with 7 bases between. This CDR3 reads CASSPLTQETQYF. The DNA for the CDR3 is TGTGCCAGCAGCCCCCTGACCCAAGAGACCCAGTACTTC.

J is TRBJ1-1 and V is TRBV5-1, with 7 nucleotides matching TRBD1. V gave up 4 bases and J gave up 1 base; unmatched junction bases: 10. This CDR3 contains 16 residues. The germline V gene encodes CDR1 SGHRS and CDR2 YFSETQ. The CDR3 sequence is CASSVLTGSSNTEAFF. In DNA, the CDR3 is TGCGCCAGCAGCGTGCTGACAGGGTCTTCGAACACTGAAGCTTTCTTT.

This clone has ten or more counts. The chain has TRBV5-8 and TRBJ1-2; 9 bases map to TRBD1. The CDR3 extends over 18 amino acids. Trimming cost V 3 bases and J 0 bases; bases outside gene matches: 12. CDR1 is SGHTS and CDR2 is YDEGEE in the germline V gene. The chain's CDR3 is CASSSGTGRKGANYGYTF. DNA of the CDR3: TGTGCCAGCAGCTCAGGGACAGGGAGGAAGGGGGCTAACTATGGCTACACCTTC.